This TCR beta chain originates from a study of cytomegalovirus exposure and HLA in healthy donors. The CDR3 is made up of 12 amino acids. CDR1 and CDR2 (germline): MDHEN, SYDVKM. The junction had 12 bases not matched to a gene; V was cut back by 10 bases and J by 10 bases. General study points: Reportedly, HLA-A and HLA-B alleles of most subjects were accurately predicted from TCR beta. HLA alleles were associated with some 17,000 TCR beta sequences in a later analysis at 0.05 false discovery rate.

It was with 60 Vbeta and 13 Jbeta primers that the PCR ran. Clones were read by immunoSEQ multiplex PCR, and TCRdb kept only the in-frame ones, dropping some. The sample records approximately 100,000 clones, approximately 75% being singletons. Of note for this clone: Antigen: not known.

The origin of this receptor is a woman in her thirties or forties in good health and CMV-seronegative. The chain joins TRBV28 to TRBJ1-2; 7 bases are shared with TRBD1. The sample comprised PBMCs. The CDR3 loop reads CATKGAGGDYTF. DNA of the CDR3: TGTGCCACGAAGGGGGCAGGGGGAGACTACACCTTC.